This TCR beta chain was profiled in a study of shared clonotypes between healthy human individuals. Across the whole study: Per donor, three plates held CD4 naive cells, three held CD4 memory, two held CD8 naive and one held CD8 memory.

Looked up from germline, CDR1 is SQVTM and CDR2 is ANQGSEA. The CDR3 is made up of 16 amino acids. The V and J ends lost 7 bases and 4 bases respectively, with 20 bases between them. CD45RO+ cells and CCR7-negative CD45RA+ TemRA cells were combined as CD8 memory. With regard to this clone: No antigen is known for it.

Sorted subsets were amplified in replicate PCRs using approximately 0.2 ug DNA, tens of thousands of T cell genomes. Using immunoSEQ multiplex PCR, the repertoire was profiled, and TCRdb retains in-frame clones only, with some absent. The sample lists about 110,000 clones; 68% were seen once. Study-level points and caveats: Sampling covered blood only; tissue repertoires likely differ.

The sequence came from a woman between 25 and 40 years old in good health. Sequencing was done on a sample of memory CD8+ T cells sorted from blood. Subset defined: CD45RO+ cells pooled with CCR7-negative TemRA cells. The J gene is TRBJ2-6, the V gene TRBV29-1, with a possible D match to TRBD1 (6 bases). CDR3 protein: CSDPYGQGSGANVLTF. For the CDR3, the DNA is TGCAGCGACCCTTACGGGCAGGGGTCCGGGGCCAACGTCCTGACTTTC.